This entry lists 8 T cell receptor beta chains sequenced from one sample in a study of cytomegalovirus exposure and HLA in healthy donors. The PCR was carried out with 60 Vbeta primers and 13 Jbeta primers. Libraries were prepared by immunoSEQ multiplex PCR; TCRdb keeps only in-frame clonotypes and omits some of them. The sample lists roughly 200,000 clones, roughly 80% seen once, with about 0.63% in the top ten. Sequences were obtained from PBMCs. The origin of the receptors is a boy aged 5-17 years in good health and CMV-seronegative.

The chain recombines TRBV4-2 with TRBJ2-5; D may be TRBD2 (6 bases). Trimming removed 4 bases at V and 5 bases at J, with 20 bases between. The CDR3 is 16 amino acids. Per the germline V gene, CDR1 is LGHNA and CDR2 is YNFKEQ. The CDR3 bases are TGTGCCAGCAGCCCCCTCGGGGGTGGGGATGAGGAGACCCAGTACTTC. Its translation: CASSPLGGGDEETQYF.

The rearrangement links TRBV5-1 to TRBJ1-1; weak D call: TRBD1 (6 bases). V gave up 4 bases and J gave up 0 bases, with 10 bases separating them. The CDR3 extends over 14 amino acids. Germline CDR1 and CDR2: SGHRS and YFSETQ. CDR3 amino acids: CASSLTGMNTEAFF. The CDR3 coding sequence is TGCGCCAGCAGCCTGACAGGAATGAACACTGAAGCTTTCTTT.

The chain combines TRBV6-5 with TRBJ2-5; D gene uncertain. Germline V gene sequence: CDR1 MNHEY, CDR2 SVGAGI. CDR3 size: 12 residues. V shed 7 bases and J shed 1 base, with 7 bases lying between them. CDR3: CASMTGQETQYF. The CDR3 region has the DNA TGTGCCAGCATGACTGGCCAAGAGACCCAGTACTTC.

This rearrangement joins TRBV4-1 to TRBJ2-1; weak D call: TRBD2 (5 bases). The germline V gene encodes CDR1 MGHRA and CDR2 YSYEKL. Trimming pared 0 bases from V and 0 bases from J, leaving 18 bases between. CDR3 size: 19 residues. As DNA, the CDR3 is TGCGCCAGCAGCCAAGAGAACGTGGGAGTCTATTCCTCCTACAATGAGCAGTTCTTC. Protein sequence: CASSQENVGVYSSYNEQFF.

The V gene is TRBV7-8, the J gene TRBJ1-1, with TRBD1 matching over 8 bases. V lost 3 bases, J lost 0 bases, and 6 bases stayed unmatched. This CDR3 region has 16 residues. Germline CDR1 SGHVS, CDR2 FQNEAQ. The CDR3 region has the DNA TGTGCCAGCAGCTTGTGGGACAGGCCTTTGAACACTGAAGCTTTCTTT. Its protein product is CASSLWDRPLNTEAFF.

The chain couples TRBV27 to TRBJ2-6; 9 nucleotides match TRBD2. The CDR3 length is 17 residues. From germline, CDR1 is MNHEY and CDR2 SMNVEV (reference sequence). The J segment lost 0 bases and the V segment lost 4 bases, leaving 4 bases of the junction unmatched. The CDR3 bases are TGTGCCAGCAGTTCGTCAGCGGGGGGCTCTGGGGCCAACGTCCTGACTTTC. Protein product: CASSSSAGGSGANVLTF. The full variable domain, completed using reference TRBV27 and TRBJ2-6, is EAQVTQNPRYLITVTGKKLTVTCSQNMNHEYMSWYRQDPGLGLRQIYYSMNVEVTDKGDVPEGYKVSRKEKRNFPLILESPSPNQTSLYFCASSSSAGGSGANVLTFGAGSRLTVL.

The chain joins TRBV14 to TRBJ2-5; 11 bases line up with TRBD1. The trim removed 0 bases at V and 1 base at J, leaving 4 bases unmatched. Per germline, CDR1 SGHDN and CDR2 FVKESK. The CDR3 sequence is 17 residues long. The CDR3 here is CASSQDIGQGAQETQYF. Here the CDR3 DNA reads TGTGCCAGCAGCCAAGATATCGGACAGGGGGCCCAAGAGACCCAGTACTTC.

The genes are TRBV29-1 and TRBJ2-3; a possible D gene is TRBD2 (5 bases). Germline V gene data show CDR1 as SQVTM and CDR2 as ANQGSEA. Trimming took 3 bases from V and 8 from J, leaving 15 bases between them. This CDR3 has 13 residues. The CDR3 is CSVDYGMLGTQYF. Written as DNA, the CDR3 is TGCAGCGTTGATTACGGGATGCTCGGTACGCAGTATTTT.